These 16 T cell receptor beta chains came from one sample sequenced in a study of blood T cell repertoires in COVID-19. Assay used: immunoSEQ multiplex PCR; TCRdb lists only in-frame clones, some missing. The data contain 300,000 to 350,000 clones, roughly 87% of them seen just once; the ten biggest clones take up 9.5% to 10%. What was sequenced was peripheral blood. The receptors derive from a man in his thirties or forties with COVID-19, enrolled during active disease.

In regard to this clone: The junction departs from germline at one end; a sequencing error may be responsible. This rearrangement joins TRBV12-3 or TRBV12-4 to TRBJ2-5; a weak D match, TRBD1 (6 bases). This CDR3 contains 13 residues. CDR3 residues: CASSLAPDRRLNF. CDR3 nucleotide sequence: TGTGCCAGCAGTTTAGCCCCCGACAGGCGCCTGAACTTC.

The rearrangement uses TRBV28 and TRBJ2-7; 8 bases fit TRBD2. The V gene end was trimmed by 2 bases and the J gene end by 1 base; junction bases not matched to a gene: 7. The V gene's germline CDR1 is MDHEN and CDR2 SYDVKM. The CDR3 has 16 amino acids. CDR3 DNA sequence: TGTGCCAGCAGTTTAATTTTGTTAGCGGGATCCTACGAGCAGTACTTC. Protein sequence: CASSLILLAGSYEQYF.

The chain uses TRBV29-1 and TRBJ2-2; D is possibly TRBD2 (5 bases). Trimming stripped 5 bases from V and 9 bases from J, with 16 bases between. The germline gives CDR1 SQVTM, CDR2 ANQGSEA. The CDR3 sequence is 13 residues long. CDR3 nucleotide sequence: TGCAGCGTTCCCGACACTTCTAGCTGGGAGCTGTTTTTT. This gives the protein CSVPDTSSWELFF.

This rearrangement joins TRBV18 to TRBJ1-2, with D hard to call. V lost 2 bases, J lost 5 bases, and 12 bases lay in between. The CDR3 loop spans 14 amino acids. CDR1 and CDR2 (germline): KGHSH, LQKENI. The CDR3 protein is CASSPSEELYGYTF. In DNA form, the CDR3 reads TGTGCCAGCTCACCAAGTGAAGAACTATATGGCTACACCTTC.

V gene TRBV21-1 combines with J gene TRBJ2-1; TRBD2, the table's D call, lacks a check against the DNA. TRBV21-1 is annotated as a pseudogene. The CDR3 totals 17 residues. The CDR3 loop reads CASSERTSGRAYNEQFF. CDR3 sequence (DNA): TGTGCCAGCAGCGAGCGGACTAGCGGGAGGGCCTACAATGAGCAGTTCTTC.

This clone has just a few counts. The genes are TRBV19 and TRBJ2-2; TRBD1 aligns across 8 bases. The CDR3 contains 14 residues. V lost 5 bases and J lost 3; bases outside the gene matches: 2. Germline CDR1 LNHDA, CDR2 SQIVND (reference sequence). The CDR3 loop is CASSWGQDTGELFF. The CDR3 DNA follows: TGTGCCAGTAGTTGGGGACAGGACACCGGGGAGCTGTTTTTT.

V usage is TRBV5-1 and J usage is TRBJ2-5, with D perhaps matching TRBD2 (7 bases). Trimming took off 5 bases at V and 1 base at J, with 21 bases between the two ends. The CDR3 covers 17 residues. Germline CDR1 SGHRS, CDR2 YFSETQ. CDR3 sequence (DNA): TGCGCCAGCAGTGCGGGGGCACCCGGACAACTCCAAGAGACCCAGTACTTC. Translation: CASSAGAPGQLQETQYF.

The chain uses TRBV10-3 and TRBJ1-5, with a tentative D call TRBD1 (6 bases). V dropped 3 bases and J dropped 7 bases, with 10 bases sitting between them. Germline-derived CDR1 and CDR2 are ENHRY and SYGVKD. There are 13 residues in the CDR3. The CDR3 sequence: CAISEGTSQPQHF. The CDR3 nucleotides read TGTGCCATCAGTGAAGGGACAAGCCAGCCCCAGCATTTT.

Only a few counts were recorded for this clone. V usage is TRBV5-1 and J usage is TRBJ2-2; D is unclear. Germline-derived CDR1 and CDR2 are SGHRS and YFSETQ. The CDR3 runs to 16 residues. Trimming removed 1 base from V and 0 bases from J, with 10 bases in between. The CDR3 spells CASSLPSRTNTGELFF. The CDR3 DNA follows: TGCGCCAGCAGCTTGCCTTCCAGGACGAACACCGGGGAGCTGTTTTTT. Based on the CDR3 plus reference TRBV5-1 and TRBJ2-2, the full variable domain is KAGVTQTPRYLIKTRGQQVTLSCSPISGHRSVSWYQQTPGQGLQFLFEYFSETQRNKGNFPGRFSGRQFSNSRSEMNVSTLELGDSALYLCASSLPSRTNTGELFFGEGSRLTVL.

The genes are TRBV30 and TRBJ1-4, with 7 bases aligning to TRBD1. From germline, CDR1 is GTSNPN and CDR2 SVGIG (reference sequence). V gave up 2 bases and J gave up 0 bases; unmatched junction bases: 15. This CDR3 has 19 amino acids. The CDR3 is CAWSPLPTGLAATNEKLFF. The CDR3 DNA reads as TGTGCCTGGAGTCCCCTCCCGACAGGGCTCGCAGCAACTAATGAAAAACTGTTTTTT.

V gene TRBV24-1 combines with J gene TRBJ2-3, with a tentative D call TRBD1 (5 bases). V lost 5 bases and J 10 bases, leaving 18 bases between the germline ends. The length of the CDR3 is 14 residues. Germline CDR1 KGHDR, CDR2 SFDVKD. The DNA of the CDR3 is TGTGCCACCAGTGCCGGTTGGGAAGGGGCGGCGCAGTATTTT. Residues: CATSAGWEGAAQYF.

This chain connects TRBV28 to TRBJ2-1, with 7 bases lining up with TRBD2. With 8 bases clipped from V and 0 bases from J, the junction kept 10 bases outside the gene matches. Germline V CDR1 and CDR2: MDHEN, SYDVKM. The CDR3 is 16 amino acids. CDR3 in amino acids: CASRTTSAVSYNEQFF. The CDR3 bases are TGTGCCAGCCGTACTACTAGCGCTGTCTCCTACAATGAGCAGTTCTTC.

The gene calls are TRBV30 and TRBJ1-2; the D gene is possibly TRBD1 (6 bases). The CDR3 spans 12 residues. Germline V gives CDR1 GTSNPN, CDR2 SVGIG (reference sequence). Trimming removed 6 bases at V and 6 bases at J, with 14 bases between. The CDR3 DNA reads TGTGCCTGTTCCCGGGGGGGGCATGGCTACACCTTC. Translated: CACSRGGHGYTF.

J is TRBJ2-7 and V is TRBV7-9, with 10 positions matching TRBD1. The germline CDR1 and CDR2 sequences are SEHNR and FQNEAQ (reference sequence). Losses at the gene ends were 4 bases for V and 6 bases for J; bases not matched to a gene: 6. The CDR3 extends over 14 amino acids. CDR3 amino acids: CASSSSGTGVEQYF. In nucleotides, the CDR3 is TGTGCCAGCAGCTCATCCGGGACAGGGGTCGAGCAGTACTTC.

The V call is TRBV27, the J call TRBJ2-2, with D possibly matching TRBD1 (5 bases). Germline CDR1 reads MNHEY; CDR2 reads SMNVEV (reference sequence). Trimming removed 5 bases at V and 7 bases at J, with 11 bases between. This CDR3 comprises 13 residues. CDR3 nucleotides: TGTGCCAGCAGTCCGTCCACAGGCGGGGAGCTGTTTTTT. Its protein product is CASSPSTGGELFF.

This clone was picked up a small number of times. The chain carries TRBV20-1 and TRBJ1-2, with a tentative D call TRBD1 (5 bases). CDR3 length: 11 residues. Trimming pared 7 bases from V and 5 bases from J, leaving 11 bases between. Germline CDR1 DFQATT, CDR2 SNEGSKA (reference sequence). The CDR3 reads CSVRAGYGYTF. In DNA form, the CDR3 reads TGCAGTGTTCGGGCAGGGTATGGCTACACCTTC.